This is a list of T cell receptor beta chains from one sample in a study of T cells in Graves' hyperthyroidism and ophthalmopathy. TCRdb ran MiXCR on the multiplex PCR reads and lists one entry per CDR3 protein. The sample lists approximately 620,000 distinct CDR3 sequences; roughly 15% were seen once. Sequencing was performed on blood. These receptor sequences come from a woman between 40 and 55 years old with Graves' ophthalmopathy. Both conserved end residues are part of each CDR3. The order of the fields is D gene, J gene, clone size, V gene, CDR3 protein, CDR3 DNA. D genes are given only for firm matches. Where a row states a size, it is once, few, many or the class of an expanded clone; other rows omit it.

d_call: -
j_call: TRBJ2-3
clone_size: many
v_call: TRBV5-1
cdr3_aa: CASKDRGASTDTQYF
cdr3_nt: TGCGCCAGCAAGGATCGGGGGGCGAGCACAGATACGCAGTATTTT

d_call: TRBD1
j_call: TRBJ2-4
clone_size: few
v_call: TRBV19
cdr3_aa: CASSRGTGSAGNIQYF
cdr3_nt: TGTGCCAGTAGTAGGGGGACAGGGTCGGCGGGAAACATTCAGTACTTC

d_call: -
j_call: TRBJ2-7
clone_size: many
v_call: TRBV7-9
cdr3_aa: CASSPDNVGNYYEQYF
cdr3_nt: TGTGCCAGCAGCCCCGATAACGTGGGTAATTACTACGAGCAGTACTTC

d_call: TRBD2
j_call: TRBJ2-5
clone_size: many
v_call: TRBV7-6
cdr3_aa: CASSLSGGAGQETQYF
cdr3_nt: TGTGCCAGCAGCTTAAGCGGGGGGGCCGGGCAAGAGACCCAGTACTTC

d_call: -
j_call: TRBJ2-7
clone_size: -
v_call: TRBV11-2
cdr3_aa: CASSLVTLPYEQYF
cdr3_nt: TGTGCCAGCAGCTTAGTGACCCTTCCATACGAGCAGTACTTC

d_call: -
j_call: TRBJ1-1
clone_size: few
v_call: TRBV4-1
cdr3_aa: CASSQEPSNTEAFF
cdr3_nt: TGCGCCAGCAGCCAAGAGCCATCAAACACTGAAGCTTTCTTT

d_call: TRBD1
j_call: TRBJ1-4
clone_size: -
v_call: TRBV2
cdr3_aa: CASTRRGFQGARGEKLFF
cdr3_nt: TGTGCCAGCACCCGGAGGGGGTTCCAGGGGGCACGGGGTGAAAAACTGTTTTTT

d_call: -
j_call: TRBJ2-5
clone_size: few
v_call: TRBV29-1
cdr3_aa: CSVEGGVRVLRGETQYF
cdr3_nt: TGCAGCGTTGAAGGGGGAGTGCGCGTCCTGAGGGGAGAGACCCAGTACTTC

d_call: TRBD1
j_call: TRBJ2-1
clone_size: -
v_call: TRBV19
cdr3_aa: CASSMFGTGGPNEQFF
cdr3_nt: TGTGCCAGTAGTATGTTCGGGACAGGGGGCCCCAATGAGCAGTTCTTC

d_call: -
j_call: TRBJ1-5
clone_size: many
v_call: TRBV2
cdr3_aa: CASSVTGIVGQPQHF
cdr3_nt: TGTGCCAGCAGTGTTACAGGAATAGTAGGACAGCCCCAGCATTTT

d_call: TRBD2
j_call: TRBJ2-4
clone_size: many
v_call: TRBV2
cdr3_aa: CASTLGGGAKNIQYF
cdr3_nt: TGTGCCAGCACCCTTGGGGGGGGAGCCAAAAACATTCAGTACTTC

d_call: TRBD2
j_call: TRBJ2-7
clone_size: many
v_call: TRBV2
cdr3_aa: CATIVAGPREQYF
cdr3_nt: TGTGCCACAATTGTAGCGGGTCCCCGAGAGCAGTACTTC

d_call: -
j_call: TRBJ2-3
clone_size: many
v_call: TRBV15
cdr3_aa: CATSRGFTDTQYF
cdr3_nt: TGTGCCACCAGCAGGGGCTTTACAGATACGCAGTATTTT

d_call: -
j_call: TRBJ2-2
clone_size: -
v_call: TRBV20-1
cdr3_aa: CSAERRGAIGELFF
cdr3_nt: TGCAGTGCAGAAAGGAGGGGGGCCATCGGGGAGCTGTTTTTT

d_call: -
j_call: TRBJ1-2
clone_size: many
v_call: TRBV7-9
cdr3_aa: CASSVLLGGDFGYTF
cdr3_nt: TGTGCCAGCAGCGTACTCCTAGGCGGGGATTTTGGCTACACCTTC

d_call: TRBD2
j_call: TRBJ2-5
clone_size: many
v_call: TRBV30
cdr3_aa: CAWSVKSGGQETQYF
cdr3_nt: TGTGCCTGGAGTGTAAAGAGCGGGGGCCAAGAGACCCAGTACTTC

d_call: -
j_call: TRBJ2-1
clone_size: many
v_call: TRBV12-3/TRBV12-4
cdr3_aa: CASSPSMEQFF
cdr3_nt: TGTGCCAGCAGTCCGAGTATGGAGCAGTTCTTC

d_call: TRBD2
j_call: TRBJ2-3
clone_size: many
v_call: TRBV20-1
cdr3_aa: CSARDDGRFGGSSDTQYF
cdr3_nt: TGCAGTGCTAGAGATGACGGACGTTTCGGCGGGAGTTCAGATACGCAGTATTTT

d_call: -
j_call: TRBJ1-1
clone_size: few
v_call: TRBV18
cdr3_aa: CASSATAGTEAFF
cdr3_nt: TGTGCCAGCTCCGCGACAGCAGGCACTGAAGCTTTCTTT

d_call: -
j_call: TRBJ2-5
clone_size: many
v_call: TRBV20-1
cdr3_aa: CSAKPMGPQETQYF
cdr3_nt: TGCAGTGCCAAGCCAATGGGACCCCAAGAGACCCAGTACTTC

d_call: -
j_call: TRBJ2-1
clone_size: few
v_call: TRBV6-2/TRBV6-3
cdr3_aa: CASSTGPERSYNEQFF
cdr3_nt: TGTGCCAGCAGTACCGGGCCCGAACGCTCCTACAATGAGCAGTTCTTC

d_call: TRBD2
j_call: TRBJ2-1
clone_size: -
v_call: TRBV12-3/TRBV12-4
cdr3_aa: CASRSDWPAGAHNEQFF
cdr3_nt: TGTGCCAGCAGGTCCGACTGGCCAGCGGGGGCACACAATGAGCAGTTCTTC